The 18 T cell receptor beta chains below come from one sample, sequenced in a study of T cell responses to AZD1222 COVID-19 vaccine. Generated by immunoSEQ multiplex PCR, the TCRdb table keeps only in-frame clones and is missing some. The sample lists more than 110,000 clones; over 85% were seen once. Sample: peripheral blood, taken on day 0 of AZD1222 vaccination. The source is an adult in good health.

This sequence joins TRBV4-1 and TRBJ2-1; D possibly matches TRBD1 or TRBD2 (5 bases each). This CDR3 is built from 13 residues. Per the germline V gene, CDR1 is MGHRA and CDR2 is YSYEKL. The V and J ends lost 0 bases and 10 bases respectively, with 10 bases between them. The chain's CDR3 is CASSQEGWGEQFF. CDR3 bases: TGCGCCAGCAGCCAAGAGGGCTGGGGGGAGCAGTTCTTC.

The chain uses TRBV5-4 and TRBJ2-5; D uncertain. The CDR3 has 15 residues. Germline assignment: CDR1 SGHNT and CDR2 YYREEE (reference sequence). Between the trimmed V and J ends, which lost 2 bases and 4 bases, there was a span of 15 bases. The CDR3 reads CASSFKSDLRETQYF. In DNA, the CDR3 is TGTGCCAGCAGCTTTAAGTCGGATCTTCGAGAGACCCAGTACTTC.

The CDR3 DNA reads as TGCGCCAGCAGCCAAGACGGCGGGAACACTGAAGCTTTCTTT. This translates into CASSQDGGNTEAFF. V is TRBV4-1 and J is TRBJ1-1; D gene unclear. Trimming left V 0 bases short and J 1 base short, with 6 bases between. The CDR3 totals 14 residues. Germline V gene lookup returns CDR1 MGHRA and CDR2 YSYEKL.

This clone was observed once. The chain links TRBV3-1 (or the pseudogene TRBV3-2) to TRBJ1-1; weak D call: TRBD1 (6 bases). This CDR3 contains 16 residues. V was cut by 1 base and J by 7 bases, with 19 bases left in between. Germline assignment: CDR1 LGHDT and CDR2 YNNKEL (reference sequence). This CDR3 is CASSQANREIGLEAFF. CDR3 coding DNA: TGTGCCAGCAGCCAAGCAAACAGGGAAATTGGCCTTGAAGCTTTCTTT.

The chain recombines TRBV11-3 with TRBJ2-2; the D call may be TRBD1 or TRBD2 (5 bases each). Germline CDR1 reads SGHNT; CDR2 reads YENEEA. The CDR3 covers 14 residues. Trimming stripped 1 base from V and 6 bases from J, with 9 bases between. The CDR3 DNA reads TGTGCCAGCAGCTTAGGAATGGGGGCCGGGGAGCTGTTTTTT. Translated: CASSLGMGAGELFF.

The rearrangement uses TRBV5-1 and TRBJ2-5; TRBD1 agrees at 10 bases. V shed 3 bases and J 4 bases; nucleotides not matched to a gene: 3. Germline-derived CDR1 and CDR2 are SGHRS and YFSETQ. This CDR3 has 14 amino acids. CDR3 in DNA: TGCGCCAGCAGCTCCGACAGGGGGCTAGAGACCCAGTACTTC. Protein product: CASSSDRGLETQYF.

The chain links TRBV7-8 to TRBJ1-1, with TRBD1 matching over 10 bases. The CDR3 spans 14 residues. Trimming took 5 bases from V and 9 from J; bases not matched to a gene: 9. Germline V gives CDR1 SGHVS, CDR2 FQNEAQ. Here the CDR3 reads CASSPGTGALKAFF. The CDR3 DNA reads TGTGCCAGCAGCCCCGGGACAGGGGCGCTTAAAGCTTTCTTT.

This rearrangement joins TRBV21-1 to TRBJ1-5. TRBV21-1 is noted as a pseudogene. This CDR3 is 14 amino acids long. CDR3 sequence reads: CASARIYSNQPQHF. The CDR3 DNA reads as TGTGCCAGCGCCAGAATCTATAGCAATCAGCCCCAGCATTTT.

The chain has TRBV28 and TRBJ1-1, with unresolved D. Deletions cut 5 bases from V and 4 bases from J, with 11 bases between. The germline V gene has CDR1 MDHEN and CDR2 SYDVKM. The CDR3 is made up of 13 amino acids. CDR3 sequence reads: CASSRPLRTEAFF. Written as DNA, the CDR3 is TGTGCCAGCAGTAGGCCCCTCCGCACTGAAGCTTTCTTT.

This rearrangement joins TRBV15 to TRBJ2-7; 9 bases agree with TRBD1. The CDR3 runs 14 residues. The V gene's germline CDR1 is LNHNV and CDR2 YYDKDF (reference sequence). Germline trimming cut 3 bases from V and 6 bases from J; bases unmatched to any gene: 6. CDR3 residues: CATSSTLTGGEQYF. CDR3 in DNA: TGTGCCACCAGCAGTACTTTGACAGGGGGCGAGCAGTACTTC. The variable domain in full, completed from reference TRBV15 and TRBJ2-7, reads DAMVIQNPRYQVTQFGKPVTLSCSQTLNHNVMYWYQQKSSQAPKLLFHYYDKDFNNEADTPDNFQSRRPNTSFCFLDIRSPGLGDTAMYLCATSSTLTGGEQYFGPGTRLTVT.

The chain employs TRBV5-1 and TRBJ2-5, with TRBD1 matching over 8 bases. This CDR3 has 13 amino acids. The junction had 0 bases not matched to a gene; V was cut back by 2 bases and J by 3 bases. The germline V gene encodes CDR1 SGHRS and CDR2 YFSETQ. DNA of the CDR3: TGCGCCAGCAGCTTACAGGGGGAAGAGACCCAGTACTTC. Translating it yields CASSLQGEETQYF.

The V and J genes are TRBV29-1 and TRBJ1-4; a possible D gene is TRBD1 (6 bases). CDR1 and CDR2 from the germline V gene are SQVTM and ANQGSEA. CDR3 length: 15 amino acids. The V and J ends lost 7 bases and 5 bases respectively, with 20 bases between them. The CDR3 protein is CSAKVVARGNEKLFF. CDR3 coding DNA: TGCAGCGCGAAGGTCGTGGCCAGGGGAAATGAAAAACTGTTTTTT.

The chain uses TRBV5-5 and TRBJ2-5; D not certain. Trimming stripped 4 bases from V and 0 bases from J, with 19 bases between. There are 17 residues in the CDR3. CDR1 and CDR2 (germline): SGHKS, YYEKEE (reference sequence). The CDR3 loop reads CASSLRPSPQYQETQYF. CDR3 DNA sequence: TGTGCCAGCAGCCTTCGTCCCTCACCTCAGTACCAAGAGACCCAGTACTTC.

The J gene is TRBJ2-3, the V gene TRBV10-1, with D uncertain. Trimming removed 0 bases at V and 2 bases at J, with 9 bases between. CDR3 size: 15 residues. Germline V gene sequence: CDR1 WNHNN, CDR2 SYGVQD (reference sequence). CDR3 in amino acids: CASSESSRTTDTQYF. The CDR3 bases are TGCGCCAGCAGTGAGTCCAGCAGGACCACAGATACGCAGTATTTT.

The chain recombines TRBV28 with TRBJ2-3; D unresolved. The V end was cut by 4 bases, the J end by 2 bases, with 16 bases between. The CDR3 consists of 16 residues. Germline CDR1 reads MDHEN; CDR2 reads SYDVKM. The CDR3 bases are TGTGCCAGCAGTTCTAACCACATAACCGTCACAGATACGCAGTATTTT. Its protein is CASSSNHITVTDTQYF.

CDR3 amino acids: CASSSGGAADTEAFF. DNA for the CDR3: TGTGCCAGCAGTTCGGGCGGGGCGGCGGACACTGAAGCTTTCTTT. The chain couples TRBV28 to TRBJ1-1; D is possibly TRBD1 (5 bases). This CDR3 comprises 15 residues. The germline V gene encodes CDR1 MDHEN and CDR2 SYDVKM. V dropped 4 bases and J dropped 3 bases, with 15 bases sitting between them.

V usage is TRBV28 and J usage is TRBJ2-7; 10 bases fit TRBD2. V was clipped by 3 bases and J by 6 bases; unmatched bases: 14. CDR3 length: 17 amino acids. Germline CDR1 reads MDHEN; CDR2 reads SYDVKM. The CDR3 region has the DNA TGTGCCAGCAGTTTGTCCAGCGGGAGGGGTTTGGGATCCGAGCAGTACTTC. This encodes CASSLSSGRGLGSEQYF. The full variable domain, rest sourced from reference TRBV28 and TRBJ2-7, is DVKVTQSSRYLVKRTGEKVFLECVQDMDHENMFWYRQDPGLGLRLIYFSYDVKMKEKGDIPEGYSVSREKKERFSLILESASTNQTSMYLCASSLSSGRGLGSEQYFGPGTRLTVT.

The chain's CDR3 is CASSKAGAQGRYQPQHF. Here the CDR3 DNA reads TGTGCCAGTAGTAAAGCTGGGGCACAGGGGCGTTATCAGCCCCAGCATTTT. The V gene is TRBV19, the J gene TRBJ1-5, with TRBD1 matching over 7 bases. V gave up 4 bases and J gave up 5 bases; unmatched junction bases: 14. This CDR3 has 17 amino acids. CDR1 and CDR2 from the germline V gene are LNHDA and SQIVND (reference sequence).